A selection of T cell receptor beta chains follows, all from one sample in a study of blood T cell repertoires in COVID-19. TCRdb's copy holds only in-frame clones and misses some; the assay was immunoSEQ multiplex PCR. Of a few hundred thousand clones in the sample, about four fifths were seen once. The sample taken for sequencing was peripheral blood. The receptors come from a woman of 80 years or more with acute or convalescent COVID-19. Each CDR3 is given with its conserved first and last residue. Fields, in order: V gene, clone size, J gene, D gene, CDR3 protein, CDR3 DNA. A D gene is named only where the DNA matches it firmly. Clone sizes are given selectively: once, few, many, or a class where the clone is expanded.

V gene: TRBV7-2; clone size: -; J gene: TRBJ1-2; D gene: -; CDR3 protein: CASSFPTLSQGQYGYTF; CDR3 DNA: TGTGCCAGCAGCTTCCCTACCCTCTCCCAGGGCCAGTATGGCTACACCTTC
V gene: TRBV23-1; clone size: few; J gene: TRBJ2-7; D gene: TRBD1; CDR3 protein: CASSPTRTGPYEQYF; CDR3 DNA: TGCGCCAGCAGCCCGACCCGGACAGGTCCCTACGAGCAGTACTTC
V gene: TRBV7-3; clone size: -; J gene: TRBJ2-7; D gene: -; CDR3 protein: CASSLNPVSEGYEQYF; CDR3 DNA: TGTGCCAGCAGCTTAAATCCTGTGTCAGAGGGCTACGAGCAGTACTTC
V gene: TRBV19; clone size: -; J gene: TRBJ2-7; D gene: TRBD1; CDR3 protein: CASSIQTGGSYEQYF; CDR3 DNA: TGTGCCAGTAGTATACAGACAGGGGGATCCTACGAGCAGTACTTC
V gene: TRBV4-2; clone size: -; J gene: TRBJ2-3; D gene: TRBD2; CDR3 protein: CASSQISGGPTDTQYF; CDR3 DNA: TGTGCCAGCAGCCAAATAAGCGGGGGGCCCACAGATACGCAGTATTTT
V gene: TRBV9; clone size: -; J gene: TRBJ2-3; D gene: TRBD2; CDR3 protein: CASSTTSGETSTDTQYF; CDR3 DNA: TGTGCCAGCAGCACCACTAGCGGAGAGACTAGCACAGATACGCAGTATTTT
V gene: TRBV6-2/TRBV6-3; clone size: once; J gene: TRBJ1-6; D gene: -; CDR3 protein: CASSHMGPGSPLHF; CDR3 DNA: TGTGCCAGCAGTCACATGGGTCCGGGATCACCCCTCCACTTT
V gene: TRBV5-8; clone size: few; J gene: TRBJ1-4; D gene: -; CDR3 protein: CASSSPEKLFF; CDR3 DNA: TGTGCCAGCAGCTCCCCAGAAAAACTGTTTTTT
V gene: TRBV7-9; clone size: -; J gene: TRBJ2-1; D gene: TRBD1; CDR3 protein: CASSLGQGVYNEQFF; CDR3 DNA: TGTGCCAGCAGCTTAGGACAGGGGGTATACAATGAGCAGTTCTTC
V gene: TRBV2; clone size: -; J gene: TRBJ1-2; D gene: -; CDR3 protein: CASKTDRNYGYTF; CDR3 DNA: TGTGCCAGCAAAACGGACAGAAACTATGGCTACACCTTC
V gene: TRBV9; clone size: -; J gene: TRBJ1-6; D gene: -; CDR3 protein: CASSAGGGLLSTSSYNSPLHF; CDR3 DNA: TGTGCCAGCAGCGCGGGCGGGGGGCTGCTTTCTACGAGCTCCTATAATTCACCCCTCCACTTT
V gene: TRBV19; clone size: few; J gene: TRBJ1-2; D gene: -; CDR3 protein: CASSLSPPYGYTF; CDR3 DNA: TGTGCCAGTAGCCTATCACCCCCTTATGGCTACACCTTC
V gene: TRBV18; clone size: -; J gene: TRBJ2-7; D gene: -; CDR3 protein: CASSRGSGGYEQYF; CDR3 DNA: TGTGCCAGCTCGAGGGGCTCCGGAGGGTACGAGCAGTACTTC
V gene: TRBV5-1; clone size: -; J gene: TRBJ1-2; D gene: TRBD1; CDR3 protein: CASSLGTGGAFGYTF; CDR3 DNA: TGCGCCAGCAGCCTCGGGACAGGGGGCGCATTTGGCTACACCTTC
V gene: TRBV18; clone size: -; J gene: TRBJ2-1; D gene: TRBD2; CDR3 protein: CASSPVRSAGEQFRQFF; CDR3 DNA: TGTGCCAGCTCACCAGTGCGGTCGGCGGGAGAACAATTCAGGCAGTTCTTC
V gene: TRBV14; clone size: -; J gene: TRBJ2-2; D gene: -; CDR3 protein: CASSPQGPTAGELFF; CDR3 DNA: TGTGCCAGCAGCCCGCAGGGCCCTACCGCCGGGGAGCTGTTTTTT